This is a list of T cell receptor beta chains from one sample in a study of early T cells in non-severe SARS-CoV-2 infection. TCRdb ran MiXCR on the 5' RACE reads and lists one entry per CDR3 protein. The table includes about 36,000 distinct CDR3 sequences, about 9.3% detected once. Input material: whole blood. These receptors all come from an adult who was a healthcare worker with PCR-confirmed SARS-CoV-2 infection or an uninfected control (not recorded which). The CDR3 runs from the conserved cysteine through the conserved F or W. A D gene is named only where the DNA matches it firmly. Size values are once, few and many counts, or a class for expanded clones, and some rows have none.

v_gene: TRBV20-1; abundance: few; d_gene: -; j_gene: TRBJ2-7; CDR3nt: TGCAGTGCTAGAGGCCCGGCAGGGGTTAGATACGAGCAGTACTTC; CDR3aa: CSARGPAGVRYEQYF
v_gene: TRBV7-9; abundance: -; d_gene: -; j_gene: TRBJ2-1; CDR3nt: TGTGCCAGCAGCTTACCGGGGAGGCAAGAAAATGAGCAGTTCTTC; CDR3aa: CASSLPGRQENEQFF
v_gene: TRBV2; abundance: many; d_gene: TRBD1; j_gene: TRBJ1-2; CDR3nt: TGTGCCAGCAGTGAAACGGTTGGACAGGGGCTGATGGGCTACACCTTC; CDR3aa: CASSETVGQGLMGYTF
v_gene: TRBV5-1; abundance: many; d_gene: -; j_gene: TRBJ1-2; CDR3nt: TGCGCCAGCAGCCCGGAGGGGGGGCCCCTCTATGGCTACACCTTC; CDR3aa: CASSPEGGPLYGYTF
v_gene: TRBV28; abundance: -; d_gene: TRBD1; j_gene: TRBJ2-4; CDR3nt: TGTGCCAGCGACGGACAGGGTCACATTCAGTACTTC; CDR3aa: CASDGQGHIQYF
v_gene: TRBV29-1; abundance: -; d_gene: -; j_gene: TRBJ2-3; CDR3nt: TGCAGCGTGAGAGGGAAAATCACAGATACGCAGTATTTT; CDR3aa: CSVRGKITDTQYF
v_gene: TRBV12-3/TRBV12-4; abundance: few; d_gene: -; j_gene: TRBJ1-5; CDR3nt: TGTGCCAGCAGATCCACAGGCGCCGGGTATCCCCAGCATTTT; CDR3aa: CASRSTGAGYPQHF
v_gene: TRBV29-1; abundance: -; d_gene: -; j_gene: TRBJ2-7; CDR3nt: TGCAGCGTTGTGCCGCCGGGCGGACACTACGAGCAGTACTTC; CDR3aa: CSVVPPGGHYEQYF
v_gene: TRBV6-5; abundance: -; d_gene: -; j_gene: TRBJ2-3; CDR3nt: TGTGCCAGCAAGGGGGCTAGCGGTGGGGCCACAGATACGCAGTATTTT; CDR3aa: CASKGASGGATDTQYF
v_gene: TRBV20-1; abundance: -; d_gene: TRBD1; j_gene: TRBJ1-2; CDR3nt: TGCAGTGCTAGACCGTCAGGGGGTTTTTATGGCTACACCTTC; CDR3aa: CSARPSGGFYGYTF
v_gene: TRBV20-1; abundance: few; d_gene: TRBD1; j_gene: TRBJ1-2; CDR3nt: TGCAGTGCTAGGACAGGGGAGGATGGCTACACCTTC; CDR3aa: CSARTGEDGYTF
v_gene: TRBV18; abundance: -; d_gene: -; j_gene: TRBJ1-3; CDR3nt: TGTGCCAGCTCACCCCCCGGACGGACCTCTGGAAACACCATATATTTT; CDR3aa: CASSPPGRTSGNTIYF
v_gene: TRBV6-5; abundance: many; d_gene: -; j_gene: TRBJ2-5; CDR3nt: TGTGCCAGCAGTTACCGCAGGGGAGGGGAGACCCAGTACTTC; CDR3aa: CASSYRRGGETQYF
v_gene: TRBV19; abundance: few; d_gene: -; j_gene: TRBJ2-6; CDR3nt: TGTGCCAGTAGTATTCCTGGGGCCAACGTCCTGACTTTC; CDR3aa: CASSIPGANVLTF
v_gene: TRBV7-2; abundance: many; d_gene: -; j_gene: TRBJ2-7; CDR3nt: TGTGCCAGCAGCCCCGGGTGGGCGGCCTACGAGCAGTACTTC; CDR3aa: CASSPGWAAYEQYF
v_gene: TRBV6-1; abundance: many; d_gene: -; j_gene: TRBJ2-1; CDR3nt: TGTGCCAGCAGTGGGCTCCCAGGGGCCGGTTTGAATGAGCAGTTCTTC; CDR3aa: CASSGLPGAGLNEQFF
v_gene: TRBV9; abundance: -; d_gene: TRBD1; j_gene: TRBJ2-3; CDR3nt: TGTGCCAGCAGCGCCCGAAGCAGGGGGCTCCCCCCCACAGATACGCAGTATTTT; CDR3aa: CASSARSRGLPPTDTQYF
v_gene: TRBV18; abundance: -; d_gene: -; j_gene: TRBJ1-3; CDR3nt: TGTGCCAGCTCACCGGGACAAACTGGAAACACCATATATTTT; CDR3aa: CASSPGQTGNTIYF
v_gene: TRBV5-1; abundance: few; d_gene: -; j_gene: TRBJ1-1; CDR3nt: TGCGCCAGCAGCCAGCAACGGGCTTTCGACACTGAAGCTTTCTTT; CDR3aa: CASSQQRAFDTEAFF
v_gene: TRBV5-6; abundance: many; d_gene: -; j_gene: TRBJ1-1; CDR3nt: TGTGCCAGCAGCTCCGGCGAGGGGATGAACACTGAAGCTTTCTTT; CDR3aa: CASSSGEGMNTEAFF
v_gene: TRBV28; abundance: many; d_gene: -; j_gene: TRBJ2-7; CDR3nt: TGTGCCAGCAGTCCGCTCCTCAGGAGGTCCTACGAGCAGTACTTC; CDR3aa: CASSPLLRRSYEQYF
v_gene: TRBV6-2/TRBV6-3; abundance: medium-sized; d_gene: -; j_gene: TRBJ2-5; CDR3nt: TGTGCCAGCAGTTCTACACAAGAGACCCAGTACTTC; CDR3aa: CASSSTQETQYF
v_gene: TRBV6-5; abundance: many; d_gene: -; j_gene: TRBJ1-1; CDR3nt: TGTGCCAGCAGTTCCCGGCGGGGCTATGGTGAAGCTTTCTTT; CDR3aa: CASSSRRGYGEAFF
v_gene: TRBV10-3; abundance: many; d_gene: -; j_gene: TRBJ1-6; CDR3nt: TGTGCCATCAGTGAGGACTCCTATAATTCACCCCTCCACTTT; CDR3aa: CAISEDSYNSPLHF
v_gene: TRBV7-9; abundance: many; d_gene: -; j_gene: TRBJ2-5; CDR3nt: TGTGCCAGCAGAAAAAATTTCGGGGAATCAGAGACCCAGTACTTC; CDR3aa: CASRKNFGESETQYF
v_gene: TRBV15; abundance: many; d_gene: TRBD2; j_gene: TRBJ2-7; CDR3nt: TGTGCCACCAGCAGAGCAACTAGCGGGGGTTACGAGCAGTACTTC; CDR3aa: CATSRATSGGYEQYF
v_gene: TRBV12-3/TRBV12-4; abundance: many; d_gene: TRBD1; j_gene: TRBJ2-3; CDR3nt: TGTGCCAGCAGTTCCAGGGACAGGGCAGATACGCAGTATTTT; CDR3aa: CASSSRDRADTQYF
v_gene: TRBV10-3; abundance: many; d_gene: -; j_gene: TRBJ2-2; CDR3nt: TGTGCCATCAGTGAGATGGAGGAGACTAACACCGGGGAGCTGTTTTTT; CDR3aa: CAISEMEETNTGELFF
v_gene: TRBV12-3/TRBV12-4; abundance: many; d_gene: -; j_gene: TRBJ2-7; CDR3nt: TGTGCCAGCAGTTTAGAGGTTGGGGGACATAGGCCCTACGAGCAGTACTTC; CDR3aa: CASSLEVGGHRPYEQYF
v_gene: TRBV14; abundance: few; d_gene: TRBD1; j_gene: TRBJ1-6; CDR3nt: TGTGCCAGCAGCCAAGCAACAGGGGATAATTCACCCCTCCACTTT; CDR3aa: CASSQATGDNSPLHF
v_gene: TRBV29-1; abundance: -; d_gene: -; j_gene: TRBJ2-5; CDR3nt: TGCAGCGTTGAACAGGGAGGAGAGACCCAGTACTTC; CDR3aa: CSVEQGGETQYF
v_gene: TRBV5-1; abundance: many; d_gene: -; j_gene: TRBJ1-2; CDR3nt: TGCGCCAGCAGCTTGGCGGATCAGGTTTATGGCTACACCTTC; CDR3aa: CASSLADQVYGYTF